This entry features one T cell receptor beta chain sequence. V shed 0 bases and J shed 2 bases, with 11 bases lying between them. Germline V lookup: CDR1 LGHNA, CDR2 YNFKEQ. CDR3 length: 16 residues. These data originate in a study of blood T cell repertoires in COVID-19. On the study more broadly: The origin of the acute and convalescent COVID-19 samples was the United States, Italy and Spain. T cells, B-cell-depleted T cells, or PBMCs provided the cDNA or gDNA that served as material.

Original data processing: The authors estimated nucleated cell counts from reference gene primer amplification. Measured with immunoSEQ multiplex PCR; TCRdb has only the in-frame clones, and not every one. V and J calls and clone size follow that table, whereas D and trimming were derived from the DNA. The data show fewer than 500,000 clones, more than 65% seen once. This sequence joins TRBV4-2 and TRBJ1-5; D remains ambiguous. The sequence was obtained from a human donor with acute or convalescent COVID-19. The donor label of this sample is uncertain. The material sequenced was peripheral blood. The CDR3 protein is CASSQDEGPGNQPQHF. CDR3 sequence (DNA): TGTGCCAGCAGCCAAGATGAGGGCCCGGGCAATCAGCCCCAGCATTTT.